The rows below give T cell receptor beta chains drawn from one sample of a study of regulatory T cells in long-lasting Graves disease. TCRdb independently ran MiXCR on the multiplex PCR reads; one entry per CDR3 protein. The sample lists about 440,000 distinct CDR3 sequences, about 15% occurring once. These data also featured in a second study, about T cells in Graves' hyperthyroidism and ophthalmopathy.

Sequencing used peripheral blood mononuclear cells (PBMCs), obtained at new diagnosis, from a patient treated with antithyroid drugs. These receptors were collected from a woman in her 30s with Graves disease. Both conserved end residues are part of each CDR3. The order of the fields is clone size, J gene, V gene, D gene, CDR3 protein, CDR3 DNA. A D gene is named only where the DNA matches it firmly. Size tells how often a clone was seen (once, few, many) or the class of an expanded clone, and some rows leave it out.

abundance: .
j_gene: TRBJ2-5
v_gene: TRBV4-1
d_gene: TRBD2
CDR3aa: CASSQDGGRGPYTETQYF
CDR3nt: TGCGCCAGCAGCCAAGACGGGGGGAGGGGCCCGTATACGGAGACCCAGTACTTC

abundance: many
j_gene: TRBJ2-1
v_gene: TRBV3-1
d_gene: TRBD2
CDR3aa: CASSPRTRSNEQFF
CDR3nt: TGTGCCAGCAGCCCGAGGACTAGAAGCAATGAGCAGTTCTTC

abundance: few
j_gene: TRBJ2-6
v_gene: TRBV7-3
d_gene: TRBD1
CDR3aa: CASSKTGSSSGANVLTF
CDR3nt: TGTGCCAGCAGCAAGACAGGGTCCAGCTCTGGGGCCAACGTCCTGACTTTC

abundance: many
j_gene: TRBJ1-1
v_gene: TRBV5-6
d_gene: .
CDR3aa: CASSHLDEFLGAFF
CDR3nt: TGTGCCAGCAGCCACCTAGACGAATTTTTGGGAGCTTTCTTT

abundance: many
j_gene: TRBJ2-1
v_gene: TRBV6-1
d_gene: TRBD1
CDR3aa: CASGPGTDPGNEQFF
CDR3nt: TGTGCCAGCGGACCCGGGACAGACCCGGGCAATGAGCAGTTCTTC

abundance: many
j_gene: TRBJ1-4
v_gene: TRBV28
d_gene: .
CDR3aa: CASSLWDTNEKLFF
CDR3nt: TGTGCCAGCAGTTTATGGGATACCAATGAAAAACTGTTTTTT

abundance: many
j_gene: TRBJ2-1
v_gene: TRBV2
d_gene: TRBD2
CDR3aa: CASRGGLDPFF
CDR3nt: TGTGCCAGCAGGGGGGGACTAGATCCGTTCTTC

abundance: many
j_gene: TRBJ1-1
v_gene: TRBV2
d_gene: TRBD1
CDR3aa: CASSPRDSMNTEAFF
CDR3nt: TGTGCCAGCAGTCCCCGGGACAGTATGAACACTGAAGCTTTCTTT

abundance: many
j_gene: TRBJ2-7
v_gene: TRBV27
d_gene: .
CDR3aa: CASSFRETYEQYF
CDR3nt: TGTGCCAGCAGTTTTAGAGAAACCTACGAGCAGTACTTC

abundance: many
j_gene: TRBJ2-7
v_gene: TRBV7-9
d_gene: .
CDR3aa: CASSLGSGGADGEQYF
CDR3nt: TGTGCCAGCAGCTTGGGAAGTGGGGGGGCGGACGGAGAGCAGTACTTC

abundance: .
j_gene: TRBJ1-4
v_gene: TRBV6-1
d_gene: .
CDR3aa: CASRQVWGTTNEKLFF
CDR3nt: TGTGCCAGCAGGCAGGTGTGGGGGACAACTAATGAAAAACTGTTTTTT

abundance: many
j_gene: TRBJ2-7
v_gene: TRBV5-1
d_gene: .
CDR3aa: CASSTAQEQYF
CDR3nt: TGCGCCAGCAGCACAGCACAGGAGCAGTACTTC

abundance: many
j_gene: TRBJ2-1
v_gene: TRBV12-3/TRBV12-4
d_gene: .
CDR3aa: CASSLKASVLYNEQFF
CDR3nt: TGTGCCAGCAGTTTAAAAGCTAGCGTGCTATACAATGAGCAGTTCTTC

abundance: few
j_gene: TRBJ1-6
v_gene: TRBV20-1
d_gene: .
CDR3aa: CSARAVPYNSPLHF
CDR3nt: TGCAGTGCTAGAGCGGTACCTTATAATTCACCCCTCCACTTT

abundance: many
j_gene: TRBJ2-1
v_gene: TRBV11-2
d_gene: TRBD2
CDR3aa: CASSLVAGVVGNEQFF
CDR3nt: TGTGCCAGCAGCTTAGTCGCGGGAGTAGTGGGCAATGAGCAGTTCTTC

abundance: .
j_gene: TRBJ2-7
v_gene: TRBV5-1
d_gene: .
CDR3aa: CASSVLGAYEQYF
CDR3nt: TGCGCCAGCAGCGTGCTCGGGGCGTACGAGCAGTACTTC

abundance: many
j_gene: TRBJ1-5
v_gene: TRBV24-1
d_gene: .
CDR3aa: CATSEPGTFGNQPQHF
CDR3nt: TGTGCCACCAGTGAACCCGGGACCTTCGGGAATCAGCCCCAGCATTTT

abundance: many
j_gene: TRBJ2-7
v_gene: TRBV7-2
d_gene: .
CDR3aa: CASSLKLPYEQYF
CDR3nt: TGTGCCAGCAGCTTAAAACTTCCCTACGAGCAGTACTTC

abundance: many
j_gene: TRBJ2-4
v_gene: TRBV2
d_gene: .
CDR3aa: CASSDFSLAKNIQYF
CDR3nt: TGTGCCAGCAGTGACTTTTCTTTAGCCAAAAACATTCAGTACTTC

abundance: many
j_gene: TRBJ2-2
v_gene: TRBV7-2
d_gene: .
CDR3aa: CASSLVPRLGELFF
CDR3nt: TGTGCCAGCAGCTTAGTCCCTAGACTCGGGGAGCTGTTTTTT

abundance: .
j_gene: TRBJ1-5
v_gene: TRBV20-1
d_gene: .
CDR3aa: CSASSREGRGQPQHF
CDR3nt: TGCAGTGCTAGTTCTCGAGAGGGAAGAGGTCAGCCCCAGCATTTT

abundance: many
j_gene: TRBJ2-5
v_gene: TRBV12-5
d_gene: .
CDR3aa: CASGSQETQYF
CDR3nt: TGTGCTAGTGGTTCGCAAGAGACCCAGTACTTC